This TCR beta chain was recovered during a study of shared clonotypes between healthy human individuals. Study results and caveats: For naive CD4 cells, approximately 4.7% of clonotypes were shared across several donors.

Using immunoSEQ multiplex PCR, the repertoire was profiled, and TCRdb retains in-frame clones only, with some absent. This sample carries about 1 million clones, roughly 75% of them seen once, and the ten largest clones take around 1.4%. Only Caucasian adults living in Nashville, Tennessee served as donors. CD4+ cells were split into CD45RA+ naive and CD45RA-negative memory subsets. V lost 5 bases to trimming and J lost 10 bases; unmatched junction nucleotides: 10. The CDR3 is 14 amino acids. The germline CDR1 and CDR2 sequences are SGDLS and YYNGEE. Regarding this clone: Its specificity is not known.

Source material: memory CD4+ T cells sorted from blood. The subset was: CD45RA-negative fraction. The sequence came from a man younger than 35 in good health. The J gene is TRBJ2-1, the V gene TRBV9, with 9 bases identical to TRBD2. In DNA form, the CDR3 reads TGTGCCAGCAGTGGCATAGCGGGAGAACGGGAGCAGTTCTTC. This gives the protein CASSGIAGEREQFF.